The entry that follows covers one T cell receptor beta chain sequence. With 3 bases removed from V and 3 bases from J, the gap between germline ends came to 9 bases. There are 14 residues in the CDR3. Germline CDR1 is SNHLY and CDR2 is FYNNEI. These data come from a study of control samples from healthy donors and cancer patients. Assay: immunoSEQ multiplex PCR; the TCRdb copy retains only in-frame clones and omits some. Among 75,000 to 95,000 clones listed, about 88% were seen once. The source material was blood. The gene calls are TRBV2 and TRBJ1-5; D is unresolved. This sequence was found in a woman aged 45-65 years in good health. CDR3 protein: CASSEDAINQPQHF. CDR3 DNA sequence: TGTGCCAGCAGTGAGGACGCAATCAATCAGCCCCAGCATTTT. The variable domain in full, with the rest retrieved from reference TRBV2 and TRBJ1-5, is EPEVTQTPSHQVTQMGQEVILRCVPISNHLYFYWYRQILGQKVEFLVSFYNNEISEKSEIFDDQFSVERPDGSNFTLKIRSTKLEDSAMYFCASSEDAINQPQHFGDGTRLSIL.